This is a list of T cell receptor beta chains from one sample in a study of blood T cell repertoires in COVID-19. TCRdb's copy holds only in-frame clones and misses some; the assay was immunoSEQ multiplex PCR. The data show 100,000 to 150,000 clones, about 80% seen once. Sequencing was done on a sample of peripheral blood. The source of these receptors is a woman aged 45 to 65 with acute or convalescent COVID-19. CDR3s include the opening cysteine and the closing phenylalanine or tryptophan. D genes are given only for firm matches.

v_gene,j_gene,d_gene,CDR3aa
TRBV11-3,TRBJ1-1,NA,CASSPQNDFRAFF
TRBV30,TRBJ1-1,TRBD1,CAWDRGGGTEAFF
TRBV19,TRBJ2-5,TRBD1,CASSTMGQGETQYF
TRBV19,TRBJ2-2,NA,CASSIRAGELFF
TRBV5-1,TRBJ2-3,TRBD1,CASSSGQGRSDTQYF
TRBV2,TRBJ2-5,TRBD1,CASSDSGQGVETQYF
TRBV6-6,TRBJ1-1,NA,CASSYVGRGNTEAFF
TRBV7-9,TRBJ2-4,TRBD2,CASSLTPPSGVNIQYF
TRBV21-1,TRBJ2-7,NA,CASSKERDSDSYEQYF
TRBV19,TRBJ1-5,TRBD1,CASSMSRQGFVRQPQHF
TRBV10-1,TRBJ2-3,TRBD2,CASSESTGTSGIDTQYF
TRBV12-3/TRBV12-4,TRBJ2-2,NA,CASSRPGAGELFF
TRBV23-1,TRBJ2-5,TRBD1,CASRPQGRETQYF
TRBV7-8,TRBJ2-4,TRBD2,CASSSPLAGVSKNIQYF
TRBV30,TRBJ2-7,TRBD2,CAWSVRASGRPSSYEQYF
TRBV10-3,TRBJ2-7,TRBD2,CAISERAGGPSEQYF
TRBV30,TRBJ1-1,NA,CAWATGVNTEAFF
TRBV28,TRBJ1-4,NA,CAIQGSDGEKLFF
TRBV2,TRBJ1-1,NA,CASSEAKLYRVNTEAFF
TRBV28,TRBJ2-7,NA,CASSALRDSSTSYEQYF
TRBV23-1,TRBJ1-5,NA,CASSFFDRKPQHF
TRBV13,TRBJ1-1,TRBD1,CASRWDRGALNTEAFF
TRBV5-1,TRBJ1-2,NA,CASSLATERINYGYTF
TRBV30,TRBJ1-5,NA,CAWSRASNQPQHF
TRBV29-1,TRBJ2-1,TRBD2,CSVDVGGSPRNEQFF
TRBV9,TRBJ1-3,NA,CASSPGYSGNTIYF
TRBV19,TRBJ1-2,TRBD1,CASSSGTAANYGYTF
TRBV6-5,TRBJ1-5,NA,CASSTGSGQPQHF
TRBV6-2/TRBV6-3,TRBJ2-2,NA,CASSIPGVNTGELFF
TRBV4-2,TRBJ2-7,NA,CASSQDRAGQGEQYF
TRBV3-1/TRBV3-2,TRBJ2-7,NA,CASSNRVTEQYF
TRBV15,TRBJ2-2,NA,CATSRDAVGAGELFF
TRBV6-1,TRBJ1-5,NA,CASSEGVGGYQPQHF
TRBV12-3/TRBV12-4,TRBJ2-1,TRBD1,CASTGWTGLEQFF
TRBV9,TRBJ1-2,NA,CASSDPVGATYGYTF
TRBV15,TRBJ2-5,NA,CATSSRGYSGRTQYF
TRBV2,TRBJ1-2,TRBD1,CASSQTGDYGYTF
TRBV19,TRBJ2-1,TRBD2,CASKSSGSSGNEQFF
TRBV19,TRBJ1-3,NA,CASSLQGPGNTIYF
TRBV11-2,TRBJ1-1,NA,CASLVGAEAFF
TRBV7-9,TRBJ2-5,NA,CASSPGTQGRTQYF
TRBV7-9,TRBJ1-4,NA,CASSLGPAGKLFF
TRBV28,TRBJ2-1,NA,CASSPRDNQNEQFF
TRBV14,TRBJ2-3,TRBD1,CASSPWGTGGADTQYF
TRBV27,TRBJ1-3,NA,CASSVGVSGNTIYF
TRBV5-1,TRBJ2-5,TRBD1,CASSHDRGTQETQYF
TRBV12-3/TRBV12-4,TRBJ2-1,NA,CASSLARDTFF
TRBV2,TRBJ1-1,NA,CASTPDGGGEAFF